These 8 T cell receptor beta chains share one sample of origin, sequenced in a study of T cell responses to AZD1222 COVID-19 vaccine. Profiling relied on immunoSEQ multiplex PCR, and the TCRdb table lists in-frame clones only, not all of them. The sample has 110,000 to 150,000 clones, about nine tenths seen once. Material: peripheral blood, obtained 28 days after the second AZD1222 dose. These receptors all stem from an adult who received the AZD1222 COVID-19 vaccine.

CDR3: CASSLTQGYEQYF. DNA of the CDR3: TGTGCCAGCAGCTTAACCCAGGGCTACGAGCAGTACTTC. This chain uses TRBV7-3 with TRBJ2-7, with D possibly matching TRBD1 (5 bases). Trimming left V 0 bases short and J 3 bases short, with 6 bases between. The CDR3 is 13 residues long. Germline V CDR1 and CDR2: SGHTA, FQGTGA.

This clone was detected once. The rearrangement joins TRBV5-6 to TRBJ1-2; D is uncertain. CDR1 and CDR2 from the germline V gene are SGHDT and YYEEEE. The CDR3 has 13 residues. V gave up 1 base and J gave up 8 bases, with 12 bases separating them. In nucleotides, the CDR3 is TGTGCCAGCAGCTTGTCTGCCAGGCAAGGCTACACCTTC. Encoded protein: CASSLSARQGYTF. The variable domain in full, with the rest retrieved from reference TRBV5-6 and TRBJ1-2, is DAGVTQSPTHLIKTRGQQVTLRCSPKSGHDTVSWYQQALGQGPQFIFQYYEEEERQRGNFPDRFSGHQFPNYSSELNVNALLLGDSALYLCASSLSARQGYTFGSGTRLTVV.

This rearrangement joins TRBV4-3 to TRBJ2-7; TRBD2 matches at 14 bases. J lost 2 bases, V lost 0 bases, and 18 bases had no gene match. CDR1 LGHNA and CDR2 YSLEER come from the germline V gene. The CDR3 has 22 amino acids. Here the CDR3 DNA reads TGCGCCAGCAGCCAAGATCGGAGCGGACTAGCGGGAGGAGGCTGGCTAGCCTACGAGCAGTACTTC. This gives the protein CASSQDRSGLAGGGWLAYEQYF.

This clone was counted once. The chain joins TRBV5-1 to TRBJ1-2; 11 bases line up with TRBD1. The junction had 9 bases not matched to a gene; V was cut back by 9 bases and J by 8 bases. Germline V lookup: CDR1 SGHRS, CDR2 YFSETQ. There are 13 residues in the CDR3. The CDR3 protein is CATSPGQGVGYTF. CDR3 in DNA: TGCGCCACCTCTCCGGGACAGGGGGTCGGCTACACCTTC.

This CDR3 is CASSPGGRGGHEQYF. The DNA for the CDR3 is TGTGCCAGCTCACCAGGGGGGAGAGGGGGACACGAGCAGTACTTC. V and J are TRBV18 and TRBJ2-7; TRBD1 or TRBD2 may be the D gene (6 bases each). Germline CDR1 is KGHSH and CDR2 is LQKENI. V was shortened by 2 bases and J by 5 bases, with 16 bases between the two germline ends. The CDR3 is made up of 15 amino acids.

The CDR3 spells CASSGTGGYYYGYTF. The CDR3 DNA is TGTGCTTCAAGCGGGACAGGGGGCTATTACTATGGCTACACCTTC. V usage is TRBV19 and J usage is TRBJ1-2; 12 nucleotides agree with TRBD1. The V gene's germline CDR1 is LNHDA and CDR2 SQIVND (reference sequence). This CDR3 has 15 amino acids.

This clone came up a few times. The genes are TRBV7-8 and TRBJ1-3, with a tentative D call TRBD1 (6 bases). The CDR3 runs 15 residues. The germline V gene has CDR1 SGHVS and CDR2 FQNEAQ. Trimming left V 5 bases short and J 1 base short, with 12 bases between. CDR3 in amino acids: CASSIGQLSGNTIYF. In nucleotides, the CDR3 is TGTGCCAGCAGCATTGGACAGTTATCTGGAAACACCATATATTTT.

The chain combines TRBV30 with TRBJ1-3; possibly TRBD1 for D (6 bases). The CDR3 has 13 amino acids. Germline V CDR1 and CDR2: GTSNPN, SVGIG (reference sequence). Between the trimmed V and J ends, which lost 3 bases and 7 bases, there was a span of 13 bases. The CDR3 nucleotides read TGTGCCTGGAGGTCGGGGGGCCCGAACACCATATATTTT. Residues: CAWRSGGPNTIYF.